This T cell receptor (beta chain) is drawn from a study of OX40 agonist ivuxolimab in advanced cancers. About the study: Anti-PD-1, anti-PD-L1 or anti-CTLA-4 therapy given earlier was allowed, and about 38% had some. Partial responses occurred in Three dose-escalation patients, one with hepatocellular carcinoma and two with cutaneous melanoma.

This CDR3 spans 17 amino acids. From germline, CDR1 is MNHEY and CDR2 SMNVEV (reference sequence). J was trimmed by 2 bases and V by 5 bases; bases with no gene match: 9. Systemic immunosuppression or autoimmune disease history was grounds to exclude patients. Here immunoSEQ multiplex PCR was the method, and the copy in TCRdb shows in-frame clones only, minus some. In the table there are approximately 32,000 clones, approximately 85% of which are singletons. This chain connects TRBV27 to TRBJ2-3, with 11 bases that match TRBD2. This sequence was found in an adult with an advanced solid tumor such as melanoma, head and neck, liver or kidney cancer. Sequencing was performed on CD4+ or CD8+ T cells sorted from blood, taken in a trial of the OX40 agonist ivuxolimab. The chain's CDR3 is CASSPELAGAITDTQYF. The CDR3 nucleotides read TGTGCCAGCAGTCCCGAACTAGCGGGGGCCATCACAGATACGCAGTATTTT.